The present T cell receptor beta chain was sequenced within a study of T cell responses to AZD1222 COVID-19 vaccine (dated by TCRdb to the early 2020s). Context from the whole study: A total of approximately 250 trial participants underwent TCR sequencing, of whom under 220 had received two doses of AZD1222 and some 25 had received two doses of the MenACWY control vaccine. Trial participants were enrolled by age into subgroups of 18-55, 56-69 and 70-plus years, and approximately 150, 30 and 60 TCR-sequenced participants, respectively, were included in these subgroups.

The CDR3 regions of human TCRbeta chains were analyzed by immunosequencing. The source study handled its data this way. TCRs in the repertoires were compared against a reference library of SARS-CoV-2-specific TCRs that had been generated with the MIRA antigen-specificity platform. Breadth was defined as the fraction of unique TCRs that were SARS-CoV-2-associated. Depth was defined as the fraction of total T cells that were SARS-CoV-2-associated. Using the MIRA data, every spike-specific TCR was mapped to the spike region that the TCR reacted to and assigned to either a CD4 or a CD8 class. Log10-transformed breadth and depth values were compared by one-way ANOVA with Sidak's multiple comparisons tests. TCRdb stores this immuneACCESS table with in-frame sequences only. Part of the clones is absent; in the studies checked, under half of the shortfall reflects unresolved V genes, and no reason is known for the rest. That table is the source of V, J and clone size, and D and trimming were worked out from the DNA. The sample contains 150,000 to 200,000 clones, 88% of them found a single time. The ten most abundant clones make up 25% to 30% of the sample.

What the time point label conveys for this sample: about 28 days (+/-7) after the second vaccine dose. AZD1222 recipients given second doses at about 4 weeks or at about 12 weeks were pooled, since spike-specific TCR depth and breadth were not found to differ between the two schedules. Samples from vaccinated people were obtained from the UK trials COV001 and COV002, which included a single-blind randomized controlled phase 2/3 trial of AZD1222 (ChAdOx1 nCoV-19) in healthy adults. For TCRbeta chain sequencing, PBMC samples from trial participants were taken at day 0 and at day 28 after the second dose. This clone appeared a single time. The antigen this receptor binds is unknown. No base quality information exists; no much larger clone differs at one position. Broader findings and caveats from the paper: Reportedly, almost half of the unique spike-specific TCRs recognized epitopes lying outside the regions that are mutated in the B.1.351 and B.1.1.7 variants. In the small 56-69-year group, the increase in depth fell short of significance, most likely because of low power. Only five to seven AZD1222 recipients were SARS-CoV-2 seropositive at baseline, limiting conclusions about previously exposed vaccinees. The vaccine-associated CD4 TCRs covered the entire spike protein, and the dominant responses fell in regions 160-218 and 743-854. Most participants were white British and females outnumbered males, and the authors suggested that clonal diversity may have been underestimated. Because no day 14 peak-response samples were available, repertoires were characterized only after the peak T cell response. After two AZD1222 doses, both the breadth and the depth of spike-specific TCRs were significantly higher than at day 0 and than in MenACWY recipients.

The CDR3, from cysteine to phenylalanine, totals 15 residues. This entry keeps only the CDR3 DNA: 45 bases, framed from base 1. Trimming accounts for 6 bases at V and 3 bases at J, while the number of junction bases matched to no gene is 5. CDR1 and CDR2 (MNHEY, SVGAGI) derive from the germline V gene. In this chain, TRBV6-5 is recombined with TRBJ2-7, with 13 junctional bases fitting TRBD2. This TCR derives from an adult who received the AZD1222 COVID-19 vaccine. The specimen comprised peripheral blood, sampled 28 days after the second AZD1222 dose. CDR3 reads: CASSSGTSGNYEQYF. The bases read TGTGCCAGCAGCTCTGGGACTAGCGGGAACTACGAGCAGTACTTC.